This T cell receptor beta chain was captured by sequencing in a study of blood T cell repertoires in COVID-19. The overall study: The United States, Italy and Spain were the sources of the acute and convalescent COVID-19 samples. T cells, B-cell-depleted T cells, or PBMCs supplied cDNA or gDNA.

In the authors' methods: Reference gene primer amplification gave nucleated cell count estimates. Generated by immunoSEQ multiplex PCR, the TCRdb table keeps only in-frame clones and is missing some. V and J calls plus clone size are reproduced from that table; the DNA served to infer D and trimming. The profile shows under 70,000 clones, 70% to 85% of them singletons. Germline V CDR1 and CDR2: SGHRS, YFSETQ. The CDR3 runs to 14 residues. Trimming took off 3 bases at V and 5 bases at J, with 15 bases between the two ends. Sequencing was carried out using peripheral blood. The TCR sequence derives from a woman older than 75 with active or convalescent COVID-19. The V gene is TRBV5-1, the J gene TRBJ2-7; D unclear. The CDR3, as DNA: TGCGCCAGCAGCTCCAGCCAGGTCATCGACGAGCAGTACTTC. It specifies CASSSSQVIDEQYF.